This passage covers 12 T cell receptor beta chains from one sample sequenced in a study of blood T cell repertoires in COVID-19. Method: immunoSEQ multiplex PCR; TCRdb's copy keeps in-frame clones and lacks some. The sample includes a few hundred thousand clones, around 87% of them seen just once. Sequencing input: peripheral blood. These receptor sequences come from a woman in her forties or fifties with acute or convalescent COVID-19.

The genes are TRBV4-1 and TRBJ1-4; a weak D match, TRBD1 (5 bases). The CDR3 contains 18 residues. V was trimmed by 4 bases and J by 8 bases, leaving 26 bases between them. The germline CDR1 and CDR2 sequences are MGHRA and YSYEKL. The CDR3 nucleotides are TGCGCCAGCAGCCGCCCGTTTCGGGGGGGAAGTGGAACGGAAAAACTGTTTTTT. It encodes CASSRPFRGGSGTEKLFF.

To note about this clone: This sample also contains other DNA sequences that code for the same CDR3. This chain uses TRBV5-1 with TRBJ2-7; TRBD1 might be the D (5 bases). The CDR3 is 13 amino acids. V was clipped by 0 bases and J by 5 bases, with 9 bases between them. In germline, CDR1 is SGHRS, CDR2 YFSETQ. As DNA, the CDR3 is TGCGCCAGCAGCTTGGAAGGCAGGGACGAGCAGTACTTC. It encodes CASSLEGRDEQYF.

This clone was seen just once. The chain has TRBV14 and TRBJ2-7, with D possibly matching TRBD2 (5 bases). The germline gives CDR1 SGHDN, CDR2 FVKESK. V gave up 4 bases and J gave up 4 bases, with 17 bases separating them. The CDR3 extends over 15 amino acids. The CDR3 region is CASSLSARVRYEQYF. As DNA, the CDR3 is TGTGCCAGCAGCCTGTCGGCGCGGGTTCGGTACGAGCAGTACTTC.

V usage is TRBV18 and J usage is TRBJ1-2, with 7 bases identical to TRBD1. The trim removed 6 bases at V and 0 bases at J, leaving 7 bases unmatched. In germline, CDR1 is KGHSH, CDR2 LQKENI. The CDR3 totals 15 residues. DNA for the CDR3: TGTGCCAGCTCCCCTACAGGGGACTCTAACTATGGCTACACCTTC. Protein product: CASSPTGDSNYGYTF.

The chain joins TRBV29-1 to TRBJ1-2, with a weak D call TRBD1 (5 bases). Germline CDR1 SQVTM, CDR2 ANQGSEA. The V end lost 0 bases, the J end lost 12 bases, and 14 bases lay between the germline ends. CDR3 length equals 12 residues. CDR3 in DNA: TGCAGCGTTGAAGATTTCCGGCAGGGTGACACCTTC. Encoded protein: CSVEDFRQGDTF.

The J gene is TRBJ2-5, the V gene TRBV9; possibly TRBD2 for D (6 bases). The CDR3 runs 14 residues. Trimming took off 4 bases at V and 1 base at J, with 11 bases between the two ends. In germline, CDR1 is SGDLS, CDR2 YYNGEE. CDR3 DNA sequence: TGTGCCAGCAGCCGTGGGGGGACCCAAGAGACCCAGTACTTC. This codes for CASSRGGTQETQYF.

The chain links TRBV27 to TRBJ2-3; no clear D gene. The CDR3 has 20 amino acids. V was cut by 1 base and J by 4 bases, with 27 bases left in between. Germline assignment: CDR1 MNHEY and CDR2 SMNVEV (reference sequence). The CDR3 DNA is TGTGCCAGCAGTTTATTGGCCCCGAGGAAGGATACCCCCAGTCCAGATACGCAGTATTTT. Translation: CASSLLAPRKDTPSPDTQYF.

The rearrangement joins TRBV6-5 to TRBJ1-2, with 9 bases lining up with TRBD1. The length of the CDR3 is 13 residues. CDR1 is MNHEY, CDR2 SVGAGI, per germline. With 4 bases clipped from V and 6 bases from J, the junction kept 3 bases outside the gene matches. The CDR3 DNA reads as TGTGCCAGCAGTTTGGACAGGGGCAATGGCTACACCTTC. This translates into CASSLDRGNGYTF.

This chain joins TRBV2 and TRBJ1-3, with D uncertain. CDR3 length: 14 residues. Germline CDR1 SNHLY, CDR2 FYNNEI. V was cut by 4 bases and J by 2 bases, with 9 bases left in between. The CDR3 loop is CASSVGFTGNTIYF. The CDR3, as DNA: TGTGCCAGCAGTGTCGGGTTTACTGGAAACACCATATATTTT.

The CDR3, as DNA: TGTGCCAGCAGCTTACCGGGTTCCTACGAGCAGTACTTC. Its protein is CASSLPGSYEQYF. V is TRBV7-9 and J is TRBJ2-7, with D unclear. Germline V gives CDR1 SEHNR, CDR2 FQNEAQ (reference sequence). The CDR3 is 13 amino acids. V was cut by 2 bases and J by 1 base, with 6 bases left in between.

This clone showed up just once. The chain carries TRBV7-3 and TRBJ2-2, with 9 bases that match TRBD2. J lost 7 bases, V lost 1 base, and 4 bases had no gene match. The CDR3 length is 15 residues. From germline, CDR1 is SGHTA and CDR2 FQGTGA. Here the CDR3 DNA reads TGTGCCAGCAGCTTAATGGCGGGAGGGAACGGGGAGCTGTTTTTT. Its translation is CASSLMAGGNGELFF.

The genes are TRBV9 and TRBJ2-7; perhaps TRBD1 as D (7 bases). The CDR3 contains 13 residues. The V end lost 3 bases, the J end lost 3 bases, and 10 bases lay between the germline ends. The germline V gene has CDR1 SGDLS and CDR2 YYNGEE. The CDR3 DNA sequence: TGTGCCAGCAGCGCAGGGGGGAACTACGAGCAGTACTTC. Translated, it gives CASSAGGNYEQYF.